These 32 T cell receptor beta chains were all obtained from the same sample, sequenced in a study of response to subunit inactivated influenza vaccine. TCRdb reprocessed the RT-PCR reads with MiXCR, giving one entry per CDR3 protein. This table has hundreds of thousands of distinct CDR3 sequences, 25% appearing once. Source: CD4+ T cells sorted from PBMCs, taken around 5 days after vaccination. The receptors were gathered from a man aged 50 or older who received an inactivated influenza vaccine.

The chain carries TRBV2 and TRBJ2-5; TRBD2 aligns across 10 bases. The germline V gene encodes CDR1 SNHLY and CDR2 FYNNEI. The CDR3 is 13 amino acids. V lost 7 bases, J lost 3 bases, and 2 bases stayed unmatched. CDR3 nucleotides: TGTGCCAGCATCAGCGGGAGGGAAGAGACCCAGTACTTC. As protein: CASISGREETQYF.

V and J are TRBV12-3 or TRBV12-4 and TRBJ2-3; 8 bases are a match to TRBD1. After removal of 5 bases from V and 4 bases from J, the junction contained 5 bases not matched to a gene. This CDR3 has 14 residues. CDR3 region: CASSRTGRSDTQYF. The CDR3 region has the DNA TGTGCCAGCAGTAGGACAGGGCGTTCAGATACGCAGTATTTT.

This clonotype was detected a few times. The gene calls are TRBV6-5 and TRBJ2-3; D could derive from TRBD1 or TRBD2 (6 bases each). This CDR3 has 13 residues. Germline CDR1 is MNHEY and CDR2 is SVGAGI. V gave up 2 bases and J gave up 7 bases, with 10 bases separating them. The CDR3 region is CASSYRGENTQYF. For the CDR3, the DNA is TGTGCCAGCAGTTACAGGGGGGAGAATACGCAGTATTTT.

This clonotype was detected a few times. The chain recombines TRBV6-2 or TRBV6-3 with TRBJ2-5; no clear D. CDR3 length: 13 amino acids. The V and J ends lost 0 bases and 6 bases respectively, with 8 bases between them. CDR1 is MNHEY, CDR2 SVGEGT, per germline. The CDR3 DNA reads as TGTGCCAGCAGTTACTCCCCCGGAAAGACCCAGTACTTC. It yields the protein CASSYSPGKTQYF.

The J gene is TRBJ2-2, the V gene TRBV7-9; the D gene is possibly TRBD2 (5 bases). Trimming took off 7 bases at V and 6 bases at J, with 15 bases between the two ends. CDR3 length: 14 residues. Germline CDR1 is SEHNR and CDR2 is FQNEAQ (reference sequence). The CDR3 region is CASISNGDSGELFF. CDR3 nucleotide sequence: TGTGCCAGCATCTCGAACGGGGATTCCGGGGAGCTGTTTTTT.

This clonotype occurred a few times. CDR3 bases: TGCGCCAGCAGCCCGTCGGACAGCCCGAACACTGAAGCTTTCTTT. Protein product: CASSPSDSPNTEAFF. The chain has TRBV5-1 and TRBJ1-1; TRBD1 is a possible D gene (6 bases). CDR1 SGHRS and CDR2 YFSETQ come from the germline V gene. This CDR3 contains 15 residues. The V and J ends lost 4 bases and 1 base respectively, with 14 bases between them.

The rearrangement links TRBV20-1 to TRBJ2-7; possible D gene TRBD2, 6 bases. Between the trimmed V and J ends, which lost 3 bases and 6 bases, there was a span of 15 bases. The germline V gene has CDR1 DFQATT and CDR2 SNEGSKA (reference sequence). The CDR3 has 13 amino acids. The CDR3 bases are TGCAGTGCTAGTGTGACTAGGCTCTCCGAGCAGTACTTC. It codes for CSASVTRLSEQYF.

This chain joins TRBV20-1 and TRBJ1-2; no firm D call. Trimming left V 1 base short and J 8 bases short, with 14 bases between. Per the germline V gene, CDR1 is DFQATT and CDR2 is SNEGSKA (reference sequence). The CDR3 contains 13 residues. The DNA for the CDR3 is TGCAGTGCTAGAGGTCCAGAACTAACGGGCTACACCTTC. Residues: CSARGPELTGYTF.

This sequence joins TRBV7-2 and TRBJ1-2; the D gene is possibly TRBD1 (6 bases). The germline CDR1 and CDR2 sequences are SGHTA and FQGNSA. V lost 4 bases to trimming and J lost 8 bases, with 23 bases between them. This CDR3 comprises 16 residues. This CDR3 is CASSSGTPKQMGGYTF. CDR3 bases: TGTGCCAGCAGCTCCGGGACACCAAAACAAATGGGAGGCTACACCTTC.

CDR3 nucleotide sequence: TGTGCCAGCAGCATCCAGGAATCAACTAATGAAAAACTGTTTTTT. Translation gives CASSIQESTNEKLFF. V gene TRBV7-9 combines with J gene TRBJ1-4; D is unresolved. The germline V gene has CDR1 SEHNR and CDR2 FQNEAQ (reference sequence). V dropped 5 bases and J dropped 0 bases, with 10 bases sitting between them. The CDR3 extends over 15 amino acids.

The chain joins TRBV3-1 to TRBJ2-5; the match to TRBD2 covers 9 bases. The germline V gene encodes CDR1 LGHDT and CDR2 YNNKEL (reference sequence). This CDR3 region has 15 residues. J was trimmed by 5 bases and V by 3 bases; bases with no gene match: 7. CDR3 sequence: CASSHSGGSSETQYF. CDR3 bases: TGTGCCAGCAGCCACAGCGGGGGGAGCTCTGAGACCCAGTACTTC.

The rearrangement links TRBV10-3 to TRBJ2-7; tentative D call: TRBD1 (6 bases). Germline values: CDR1 ENHRY, CDR2 SYGVKD. This CDR3 comprises 12 residues. V lost 6 bases and J 3 bases, leaving 9 bases between the germline ends. CDR3 amino acids: CAIRGHGYEQYF. As DNA, the CDR3 is TGTGCCATCAGGGGACACGGCTACGAGCAGTACTTC.

This clonotype was seen many times. This CDR3 reads CASSLRPDYSGNTIYF. CDR3 sequence (DNA): TGCGCCAGCAGCTTGCGGCCGGATTACTCTGGAAACACCATATATTTT. The chain carries TRBV5-1 and TRBJ1-3; D gene ambiguous. The CDR3 is made up of 16 amino acids. Per germline, CDR1 SGHRS and CDR2 YFSETQ. V lost 1 base, J lost 0 bases, and 11 bases lay in between.

The rearrangement links TRBV29-1 to TRBJ1-1; 8 bases are a match to TRBD1. The junction had 6 bases not matched to a gene; V was cut back by 7 bases and J by 2 bases. The CDR3 spans 13 residues. Germline loops: CDR1 SQVTM, CDR2 ANQGSEA. This CDR3 is CSARTGTNTEAFF. The CDR3 DNA reads TGCAGCGCCAGGACAGGGACCAACACTGAAGCTTTCTTT.

The chain combines TRBV7-9 with TRBJ2-1; 10 bases align to TRBD2. The J segment lost 6 bases and the V segment lost 5 bases, leaving 7 bases of the junction unmatched. Per germline, CDR1 SEHNR and CDR2 FQNEAQ (reference sequence). The CDR3 spans 15 residues. The CDR3 DNA sequence: TGTGCCAGCAGCGCATTAGCGGGAGGATCCAATGAGCAGTTCTTC. Its translation is CASSALAGGSNEQFF.

The V and J genes are TRBV5-1 and TRBJ2-2, with 7 nucleotides matching TRBD1. The CDR3 sequence is 15 residues long. V lost 3 bases to trimming and J lost 0 bases; unmatched junction nucleotides: 2. Germline lookup yields CDR1 SGHRS and CDR2 YFSETQ. CDR3 nucleotide sequence: TGCGCCAGCAGCTGGGACAGCGCGAACACCGGGGAGCTGTTTTTT. It translates to CASSWDSANTGELFF.

This clonotype was observed a handful of times. J is TRBJ2-5 and V is TRBV7-6; 8 nucleotides match TRBD2. The CDR3 is made up of 15 amino acids. The V gene's germline CDR1 is SGHVS and CDR2 FNYEAQ. V lost 2 bases and J lost 3; bases outside the gene matches: 5. The CDR3 bases are TGTGCCAGCAGCTTAACCGGGACTAGAGAAGAGACCCAGTACTTC. This encodes CASSLTGTREETQYF.

V and J are TRBV7-2 and TRBJ2-7, with 7 nucleotides matching TRBD1. V shed 4 bases and J 0 bases; nucleotides not matched to a gene: 12. CDR1 SGHTA and CDR2 FQGNSA come from the germline V gene. The CDR3 extends over 17 amino acids. The DNA of the CDR3 is TGTGCCAGCAGCTCCTACCTGGGACAGCTTGGCTCCTACGAGCAGTACTTC. Protein sequence: CASSSYLGQLGSYEQYF. The entire variable domain, with the rest obtained from reference TRBV7-2 and TRBJ2-7, is as follows: GAGVSQSPSNKVTEKGKDVELRCDPISGHTALYWYRQSLGQGLEFLIYFQGNSAPDKSGLPSDRFSAERTGGSVSTLTIQRTQQEDSAVYLCASSSYLGQLGSYEQYFGPGTRLTVT.

In its sample, this clonotype was seen a few times. The rearrangement joins TRBV7-8 to TRBJ2-7; TRBD1 matches 8 bases. The CDR3 has 15 residues. Unmatched junction bases numbered 5, after V lost 1 base and J lost 3 bases. Germline V gene data show CDR1 as SGHVS and CDR2 as FQNEAQ. The CDR3 loop is CASSLGWTGIYEQYF. Written as DNA, the CDR3 is TGTGCCAGCAGCTTAGGGTGGACAGGGATCTACGAGCAGTACTTC. Complete variable domain (other parts from reference TRBV7-8 and TRBJ2-7): GAGVSQSPRYKVAKRGQDVALRCDPISGHVSLFWYQQALGQGPEFLTYFQNEAQLDKSGLPSDRFFAERPEGSVSTLKIQRTQQEDSAVYLCASSLGWTGIYEQYFGPGTRLTVT.

This chain joins TRBV7-8 and TRBJ2-5; D gene uncertain. This CDR3 is built from 16 residues. Germline CDR1 reads SGHVS; CDR2 reads FQNEAQ. V shed 0 bases and J shed 2 bases, with 13 bases lying between them. Here the CDR3 DNA reads TGTGCCAGCAGCTTAGCTTGGCAGACACCACAAGAGACCCAGTACTTC. Translating gives CASSLAWQTPQETQYF. The entire variable domain, with the rest obtained from reference TRBV7-8 and TRBJ2-5, is as follows: GAGVSQSPRYKVAKRGQDVALRCDPISGHVSLFWYQQALGQGPEFLTYFQNEAQLDKSGLPSDRFFAERPEGSVSTLKIQRTQQEDSAVYLCASSLAWQTPQETQYFGPGTRLLVL.

This clonotype was found a few times. V gene TRBV5-1 combines with J gene TRBJ2-1; weak D call: TRBD2 (5 bases). CDR3 length equals 14 residues. CDR1 is SGHRS, CDR2 YFSETQ, per germline. Trimming pared 2 bases from V and 2 bases from J, leaving 8 bases between. This chain's CDR3 is CASSLTGAYNEQFF. DNA for the CDR3: TGCGCCAGCAGCTTAACCGGGGCCTACAATGAGCAGTTCTTC. The full variable domain, in which reference TRBV5-1 and TRBJ2-1 provide the parts outside the CDR3, is KAGVTQTPRYLIKTRGQQVTLSCSPISGHRSVSWYQQTPGQGLQFLFEYFSETQRNKGNFPGRFSGRQFSNSRSEMNVSTLELGDSALYLCASSLTGAYNEQFFGPGTRLTVL.

There are a few counts of this clonotype. The V call is TRBV5-1, the J call TRBJ2-1; a possible D gene is TRBD2 (7 bases). Germline V gene data show CDR1 as SGHRS and CDR2 as YFSETQ. The CDR3 has 16 residues. The V end lost 4 bases, the J end lost 0 bases, and 14 bases lay between the germline ends. CDR3 sequence reads: CASSPGGGSSYNEQFF. In DNA, the CDR3 is TGCGCCAGCAGCCCCGGGGGCGGGAGCTCCTACAATGAGCAGTTCTTC.

The chain couples TRBV7-8 to TRBJ2-5; tentative D call: TRBD1 (5 bases). The germline V and J ends were trimmed by 5 bases and 9 bases, with 10 bases remaining between them. Per the germline V gene, CDR1 is SGHVS and CDR2 is FQNEAQ. This CDR3 has 11 amino acids. The CDR3: CASSTQGAQYF. In nucleotides, the CDR3 is TGTGCCAGCAGCACCCAAGGGGCCCAGTACTTC.

CDR3 loop: CASRSQGLAFEQFF. The DNA for the CDR3 is TGTGCCAGCAGATCCCAGGGACTAGCTTTCGAGCAGTTCTTC. The chain has TRBV12-3 or TRBV12-4 and TRBJ2-1, with 9 bases that match TRBD2. V gave up 6 bases and J gave up 10 bases; unmatched junction bases: 10. CDR3 length equals 14 residues.

The chain combines TRBV11-2 with TRBJ2-7, with D perhaps TRBD1 (7 bases). The V end was cut by 5 bases, the J end by 4 bases, with 15 bases between. There are 14 residues in the CDR3. Germline V gene data show CDR1 as SGHAT and CDR2 as FQNNGV. The CDR3 reads CASSRQGGVYEQYF. CDR3 coding DNA: TGTGCCAGCAGCCGACAGGGAGGCGTTTACGAGCAGTACTTC.

At least ten counts were recorded for this clonotype. The chain recombines TRBV7-2 with TRBJ2-2; D is possibly TRBD1 (5 bases). CDR1 and CDR2 from the germline V gene are SGHTA and FQGNSA. Trimming shortened V by 2 bases and J by 4 bases, and 8 bases separated the two germline ends. This CDR3 region has 14 residues. The DNA of the CDR3 is TGTGCCAGCAGCTTAAGCAGGGCCACCGGGGAGCTGTTTTTT. Its protein product is CASSLSRATGELFF.

The chain combines TRBV5-1 with TRBJ1-2; 8 nucleotides agree with TRBD1. CDR1 SGHRS and CDR2 YFSETQ come from the germline V gene. The CDR3 contains 17 residues. V was clipped by 0 bases and J by 4 bases; unmatched bases: 11. This chain's CDR3 is CASSLAPDRAVGYGYTF. The CDR3 DNA reads as TGCGCCAGCAGCTTGGCCCCGGACAGGGCTGTCGGCTATGGCTACACCTTC. Using reference TRBV5-1 and TRBJ1-2 for the parts outside the CDR3, the full variable domain is KAGVTQTPRYLIKTRGQQVTLSCSPISGHRSVSWYQQTPGQGLQFLFEYFSETQRNKGNFPGRFSGRQFSNSRSEMNVSTLELGDSALYLCASSLAPDRAVGYGYTFGSGTRLTVV.

This clonotype was seen a few times. V gene TRBV5-1 combines with J gene TRBJ2-1; D perhaps matches TRBD1 (6 bases). The germline V gene has CDR1 SGHRS and CDR2 YFSETQ. The V end was cut by 4 bases, the J end by 6 bases, with 11 bases between. The CDR3 runs to 13 residues. For the CDR3, the DNA is TGCGCCAGCAGCCCGGGACAACTCAATGAGCAGTTCTTC. Its protein product is CASSPGQLNEQFF. Full variable domain (rest looked up from reference TRBV5-1 and TRBJ2-1): KAGVTQTPRYLIKTRGQQVTLSCSPISGHRSVSWYQQTPGQGLQFLFEYFSETQRNKGNFPGRFSGRQFSNSRSEMNVSTLELGDSALYLCASSPGQLNEQFFGPGTRLTVL.

This clonotype was observed a handful of times. The rearrangement links TRBV29-1 to TRBJ2-1, with D perhaps TRBD2 (5 bases). This CDR3 region has 14 residues. V was clipped by 6 bases and J by 0 bases, with 12 bases between them. Germline V lookup: CDR1 SQVTM, CDR2 ANQGSEA. The CDR3 reads CSVERRASYNEQFF. In DNA, the CDR3 is TGCAGCGTCGAACGGCGGGCCTCCTACAATGAGCAGTTCTTC.

The chain links TRBV6-6 to TRBJ2-1; D not certain. This CDR3 is built from 13 residues. Trimming took 2 bases from V and 9 from J, leaving 11 bases between them. Per germline, CDR1 MNHNY and CDR2 SVGAGI (reference sequence). The CDR3 is CASSYESGFEQFF. The CDR3 DNA follows: TGTGCCAGCAGTTACGAATCCGGTTTTGAGCAGTTCTTC.

V gene TRBV5-8 combines with J gene TRBJ2-3; 11 bases match TRBD2. The CDR3 runs 14 residues. V lost 2 bases, J lost 7 bases, and 3 bases stayed unmatched. Germline V gene sequence: CDR1 SGHTS, CDR2 YDEGEE. The CDR3 protein is CASSFSGGANTQYF. As DNA, the CDR3 is TGTGCCAGCAGCTTTAGCGGGGGGGCTAATACGCAGTATTTT.

This chain uses TRBV12-3 or TRBV12-4 with TRBJ1-1, with a possible D match to TRBD1 (5 bases). V shed 6 bases and J shed 0 bases, with 11 bases lying between them. The CDR3 is 14 amino acids. The CDR3 here is CASRRDGLNTEAFF. The CDR3 DNA is TGTGCCAGCAGGAGGGACGGATTGAACACTGAAGCTTTCTTT.